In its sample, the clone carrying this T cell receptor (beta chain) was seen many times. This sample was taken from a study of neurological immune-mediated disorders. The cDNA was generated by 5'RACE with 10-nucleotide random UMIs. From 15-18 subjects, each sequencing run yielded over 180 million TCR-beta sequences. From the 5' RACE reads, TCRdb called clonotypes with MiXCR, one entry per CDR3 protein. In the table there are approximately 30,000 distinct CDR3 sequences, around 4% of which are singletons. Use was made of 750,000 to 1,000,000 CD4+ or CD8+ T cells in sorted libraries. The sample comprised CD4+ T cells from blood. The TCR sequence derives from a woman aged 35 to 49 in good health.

For the CDR3, the DNA is TGTGCCAGCAGCCTGACTAGCGGGTACACCGGGGAGCTGTTTTTT. It codes for CASSLTSGYTGELFF. This chain connects TRBV3-1 to TRBJ2-2, with TRBD2 matching 10 bases. The CDR3 is made up of 15 amino acids. The V gene end was trimmed by 4 bases and the J gene end by 3 bases; junction bases not matched to a gene: 2. The germline gives CDR1 LGHDT, CDR2 YNNKEL (reference sequence). The entire variable domain, with the rest obtained from reference TRBV3-1 and TRBJ2-2, is as follows: DTAVSQTPKYLVTQMGNDKSIKCEQNLGHDTMYWYKQDSKKFLKIMFSYNNKELIINETVPNRFSPKSPDKAHLNLHINSLELGDSAVYFCASSLTSGYTGELFFGEGSRLTVL.